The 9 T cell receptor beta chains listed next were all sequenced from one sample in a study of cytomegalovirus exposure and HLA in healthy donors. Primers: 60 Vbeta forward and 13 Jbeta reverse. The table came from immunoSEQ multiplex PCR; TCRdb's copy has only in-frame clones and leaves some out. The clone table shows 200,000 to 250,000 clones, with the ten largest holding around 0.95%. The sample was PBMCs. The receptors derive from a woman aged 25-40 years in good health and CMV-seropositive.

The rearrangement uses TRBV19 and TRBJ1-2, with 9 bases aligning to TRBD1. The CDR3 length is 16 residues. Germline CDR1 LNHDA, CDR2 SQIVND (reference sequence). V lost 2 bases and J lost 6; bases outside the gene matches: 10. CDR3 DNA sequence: TGTGCCAGTAGTATAAGTCCCGGGACAGGGTCCCATGGCTACACCTTC. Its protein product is CASSISPGTGSHGYTF.

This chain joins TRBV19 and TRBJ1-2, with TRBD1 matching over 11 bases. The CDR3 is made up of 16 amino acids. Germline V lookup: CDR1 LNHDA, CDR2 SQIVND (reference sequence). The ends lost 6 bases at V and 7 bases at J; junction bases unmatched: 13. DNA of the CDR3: TGTGCCAGTAGCATTAACTCCGGGACAGGGGGTTTTGGCTACACCTTC. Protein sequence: CASSINSGTGGFGYTF.

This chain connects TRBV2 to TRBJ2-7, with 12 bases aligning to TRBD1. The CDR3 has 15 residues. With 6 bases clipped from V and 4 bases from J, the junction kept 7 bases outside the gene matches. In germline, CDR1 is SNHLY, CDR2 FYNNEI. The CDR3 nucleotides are TGTGCCAGCAGCGCCGGGACAGGGGGCAGGTACGAGCAGTACTTC. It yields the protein CASSAGTGGRYEQYF.

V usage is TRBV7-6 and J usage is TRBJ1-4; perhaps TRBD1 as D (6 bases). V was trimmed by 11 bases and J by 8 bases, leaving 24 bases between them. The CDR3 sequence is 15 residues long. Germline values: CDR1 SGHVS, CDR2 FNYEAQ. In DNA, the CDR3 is TGTGCCTGCCTCCGCTTCCAACAGGGCAAGGAAAAACTGTTTTTT. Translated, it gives CACLRFQQGKEKLFF. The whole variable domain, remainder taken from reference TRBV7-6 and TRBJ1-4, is GAGVSQSPRYKVTKRGQDVALRCDPISGHVSLYWYRQALGQGPEFLTYFNYEAQQDKSGLPNDRFSAERPEGSISTLTIQRTEQRDSAMYRCACLRFQQGKEKLFFGSGTQLSVL.

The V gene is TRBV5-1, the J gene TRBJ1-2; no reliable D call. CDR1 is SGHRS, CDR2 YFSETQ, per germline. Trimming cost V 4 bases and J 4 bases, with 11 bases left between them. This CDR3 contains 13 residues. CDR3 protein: CASSLEGTYGYTF. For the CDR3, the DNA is TGCGCCAGCAGCCTTGAGGGAACCTATGGCTACACCTTC.

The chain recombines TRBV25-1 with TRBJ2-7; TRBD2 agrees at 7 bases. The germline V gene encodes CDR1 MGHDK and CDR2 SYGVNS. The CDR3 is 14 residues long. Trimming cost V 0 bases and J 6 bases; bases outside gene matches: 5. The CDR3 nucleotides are TGTGCCAGCAGTGAATACTTTGGGAGGGTCGAGCAGTACTTC. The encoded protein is CASSEYFGRVEQYF.

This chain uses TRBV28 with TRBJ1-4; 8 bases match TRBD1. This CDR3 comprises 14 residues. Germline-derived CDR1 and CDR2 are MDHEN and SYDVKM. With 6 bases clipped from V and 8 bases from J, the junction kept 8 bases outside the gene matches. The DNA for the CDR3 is TGTGCCAGCAGGGGGGGCAGGGGGCGAGAAAAACTGTTTTTT. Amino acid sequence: CASRGGRGREKLFF.

DNA for the CDR3: TGCGCCAGCAGCTTGGGGGGAGATTTTGGCTACACCTTC. Amino acids: CASSLGGDFGYTF. This chain links TRBV5-1 with TRBJ1-2; D unresolved. V was shortened by 0 bases and J by 7 bases, with 10 bases between the two germline ends. The V gene's germline CDR1 is SGHRS and CDR2 YFSETQ. The CDR3 covers 13 residues. Full variable domain (outside the CDR3, taken from reference TRBV5-1 and TRBJ1-2): KAGVTQTPRYLIKTRGQQVTLSCSPISGHRSVSWYQQTPGQGLQFLFEYFSETQRNKGNFPGRFSGRQFSNSRSEMNVSTLELGDSALYLCASSLGGDFGYTFGSGTRLTVV.

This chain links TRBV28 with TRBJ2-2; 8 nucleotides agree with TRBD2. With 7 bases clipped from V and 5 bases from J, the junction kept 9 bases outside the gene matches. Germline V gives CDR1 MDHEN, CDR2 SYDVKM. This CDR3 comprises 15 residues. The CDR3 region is CASTLSGTGTGELFF. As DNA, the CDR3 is TGTGCCAGCACCCTTAGCGGGACGGGGACCGGGGAGCTGTTTTTT.